These 19 T cell receptor beta chains were all obtained from the same sample, sequenced in a study of shared clonotypes between healthy human individuals. Libraries were prepared by immunoSEQ multiplex PCR; TCRdb keeps only in-frame clonotypes and omits some of them. The data contain nearly 2 million clones, about 95% of them singletons. The naive CD8 population came from CD45RO-negative cells selected for CCR7, without terminally differentiated effector memory CD45RA+ cells. Source material: naive CD8+ T cells sorted from blood. The receptor set was obtained from a man between 18 and 29 years old in good health.

With respect to this clone: Other DNA sequences in this sample translate to the same CDR3. The chain combines TRBV9 with TRBJ1-5; 7 positions match TRBD1. Germline values: CDR1 SGDLS, CDR2 YYNGEE. The CDR3 is made up of 13 amino acids. Trimming at V came to 3 bases and at J to 7 bases, leaving 4 bases not matched to a gene. Here the CDR3 reads CASSATGDQPQHF. The CDR3 nucleotides are TGTGCCAGCAGCGCCACAGGGGACCAGCCCCAGCATTTT.

This sequence joins TRBV6-1 and TRBJ2-7; tentative D call: TRBD1 (6 bases). The CDR3 length is 13 residues. V lost 4 bases and J 3 bases, leaving 10 bases between the germline ends. CDR1 is MNHNS and CDR2 is SASEGT in the germline V gene. Written as DNA, the CDR3 is TGTGCCAGCAGTGGATGGACAGACTACGAGCAGTACTTC. Its translation is CASSGWTDYEQYF.

This clone has only one observation. This rearrangement joins TRBV6-5 to TRBJ2-1; D is ambiguous. CDR1 and CDR2 (germline): MNHEY, SVGAGI. The V gene lost 5 bases and the J gene lost 0 bases, with 11 bases spanning the gap. The CDR3 is made up of 15 amino acids. The CDR3 sequence is CASSPYLSSYNEQFF. CDR3 in DNA: TGTGCCAGCAGTCCCTACCTGAGCTCCTACAATGAGCAGTTCTTC.

This rearrangement joins TRBV4-1 to TRBJ1-2; 8 nucleotides match TRBD1. The germline V gene encodes CDR1 MGHRA and CDR2 YSYEKL. This CDR3 has 15 amino acids. The junction had 10 bases not matched to a gene; V was cut back by 3 bases and J by 7 bases. The CDR3 protein is CASSQAGQGWGGYTF. The CDR3 DNA reads TGCGCCAGCAGCCAGGCCGGACAGGGTTGGGGTGGCTACACCTTC.

The gene calls are TRBV11-2 and TRBJ2-5, with TRBD2 matching 7 bases. The J segment lost 2 bases and the V segment lost 5 bases, leaving 11 bases of the junction unmatched. Germline V gives CDR1 SGHAT, CDR2 FQNNGV. The CDR3 is made up of 16 amino acids. The DNA for the CDR3 is TGTGCCAGCAGCCTACTACTAGCGCCCGAGCAAGAGACCCAGTACTTC. Protein sequence: CASSLLLAPEQETQYF.

The chain recombines TRBV5-5 with TRBJ1-2; 9 nucleotides match TRBD1. The CDR3 covers 16 residues. Germline V gives CDR1 SGHKS, CDR2 YYEKEE (reference sequence). V shed 4 bases, J shed 4 bases, and the junction held 11 bases outside the gene matches. The CDR3 region is CASSPDRGERIYGYTF. CDR3 in DNA: TGTGCCAGCAGCCCGGACAGGGGCGAACGCATCTATGGCTACACCTTC.

The V call is TRBV10-3, the J call TRBJ2-2, with TRBD2 matching 7 bases. The CDR3 spans 13 residues. Germline loops: CDR1 ENHRY, CDR2 SYGVKD. Trimming removed 7 bases from V and 5 bases from J; junction bases left unmatched: 4. CDR3 in amino acids: CAINGGLTGELFF. The CDR3 bases are TGTGCCATCAACGGGGGGTTGACCGGGGAGCTGTTTTTT.

The chain joins TRBV25-1 to TRBJ2-1; TRBD1 or TRBD2 may be the D gene (5 bases each). The length of the CDR3 is 16 residues. Trimming took 7 bases from V and 3 from J, leaving 19 bases between them. From germline, CDR1 is MGHDK and CDR2 SYGVNS. The CDR3 DNA reads TGTGCCAGCACTGAGGGACCAGGAGCTAACTACAATGAGCAGTTCTTC. Its protein product is CASTEGPGANYNEQFF.

The V gene is TRBV19, the J gene TRBJ1-6, with D tentatively TRBD1 (5 bases). V was cut by 2 bases and J by 2 bases, with 10 bases left in between. The germline CDR1 and CDR2 sequences are LNHDA and SQIVND (reference sequence). CDR3 length: 16 residues. CDR3 protein: CASSIQGAPYNSPLHF. The CDR3 nucleotides read TGTGCCAGTAGTATACAGGGAGCACCCTATAATTCACCCCTCCACTTT.

Concerning this clone itself: Other nucleotide sequences from this sample produce the same CDR3. The V call is TRBV9, the J call TRBJ2-7; D is uncertain. Germline V gene lookup returns CDR1 SGDLS and CDR2 YYNGEE. Between the trimmed V and J ends, which lost 0 bases and 1 base, there was a span of 8 bases. The CDR3 length is 14 residues. The DNA for the CDR3 is TGTGCCAGCAGCGTAGGAGACGGATCCTACGAGCAGTACTTC. Protein product: CASSVGDGSYEQYF. The whole variable domain, filled in from reference TRBV9 and TRBJ2-7, reads DSGVTQTPKHLITATGQRVTLRCSPRSGDLSVYWYQQSLDQGLQFLIQYYNGEERAKGNILERFSAQQFPDLHSELNLSSLELGDSALYFCASSVGDGSYEQYFGPGTRLTVT.

The chain combines TRBV10-1 with TRBJ2-1; D remains ambiguous. The V end was cut by 11 bases, the J end by 9 bases, with 17 bases between. This CDR3 spans 12 amino acids. Germline V lookup: CDR1 WNHNN, CDR2 SYGVQD (reference sequence). In nucleotides, the CDR3 is TGCGCCGTTCTTCACGCGATGTGTGAGCAGTTCTTC. Translation gives CAVLHAMCEQFF.

V gene TRBV28 combines with J gene TRBJ2-7; D possibly corresponds to TRBD2 (6 bases). The CDR3 covers 16 residues. V shed 8 bases and J shed 0 bases, with 20 bases lying between them. Looked up from germline, CDR1 is MDHEN and CDR2 is SYDVKM. Here the CDR3 reads CASGNAGLRSSYEQYF. The CDR3, as DNA: TGTGCCAGCGGAAATGCGGGACTCCGAAGCTCCTACGAGCAGTACTTC.

The V gene is TRBV28, the J gene TRBJ1-2, with a tentative D call TRBD1 (6 bases). Germline V CDR1 and CDR2: MDHEN, SYDVKM. V was clipped by 5 bases and J by 6 bases, with 13 bases between them. This CDR3 is 13 amino acids long. The CDR3 DNA follows: TGTGCCAGCAGTGGTACAGGGATTGATGGCTACACCTTC. Protein sequence: CASSGTGIDGYTF.

In the case of this clone: Different DNA sequences within this sample yield the same CDR3. The chain joins TRBV29-1 to TRBJ2-3; D ambiguous. Germline V lookup: CDR1 SQVTM, CDR2 ANQGSEA. This CDR3 region has 14 residues. Trimming stripped 3 bases from V and 1 base from J, with 11 bases between. The CDR3 spells CSVDGSGGTDTQYF. CDR3 in DNA: TGCAGCGTTGACGGGTCTGGGGGCACAGATACGCAGTATTTT.

V and J are TRBV30 and TRBJ2-3; unclear D gene. Trimming stripped 2 bases from V and 4 bases from J, with 13 bases between. In germline, CDR1 is GTSNPN, CDR2 SVGIG (reference sequence). CDR3 size: 14 residues. Written as DNA, the CDR3 is TGTGCCTGGAGTTTCGCTCCCGCGGCAGATACGCAGTATTTT. Residues: CAWSFAPAADTQYF.

The V and J genes are TRBV7-8 and TRBJ1-5; D uncertain. The CDR3 sequence is 16 residues long. Germline V gene sequence: CDR1 SGHVS, CDR2 FQNEAQ. Trimming shortened V by 0 bases and J by 0 bases, and 9 bases separated the two germline ends. The DNA of the CDR3 is TGTGCCAGCAGCTTAGCGGAAGGAGATAGCAATCAGCCCCAGCATTTT. Amino acids: CASSLAEGDSNQPQHF.

The chain links TRBV18 to TRBJ2-7; tentatively, D is TRBD1 or TRBD2 (5 bases each). The CDR3 extends over 17 amino acids. V dropped 0 bases and J dropped 2 bases, with 17 bases sitting between them. Germline CDR1 is KGHSH and CDR2 is LQKENI. The CDR3 DNA reads TGTGCCAGCTCACCACCCCGGAAAGGCAGGGAGACCTACGAGCAGTACTTC. It specifies CASSPPRKGRETYEQYF. The whole variable domain, remainder taken from reference TRBV18 and TRBJ2-7, is NAGVMQNPRHLVRRRGQEARLRCSPMKGHSHVYWYRQLPEEGLKFMVYLQKENIIDESGMPKERFSAEFPKEGPSILRIQQVVRGDSAAYFCASSPPRKGRETYEQYFGPGTRLTVT.

This sequence joins TRBV13 and TRBJ2-5; TRBD1 aligns across 10 bases. This CDR3 comprises 16 residues. CDR1 and CDR2 from the germline V gene are PRHDT and FYEKMQ (reference sequence). V lost 0 bases to trimming and J lost 2 bases; unmatched junction nucleotides: 3. Written as DNA, the CDR3 is TGTGCCAGCAGCTTAGGGACAGGGGGCGCACAAGAGACCCAGTACTTC. Its protein product is CASSLGTGGAQETQYF. The entire variable domain, with the rest obtained from reference TRBV13 and TRBJ2-5, is as follows: AAGVIQSPRHLIKEKRETATLKCYPIPRHDTVYWYQQGPGQDPQFLISFYEKMQSDKGSIPDRFSAQQFSDYHSELNMSSLELGDSALYFCASSLGTGGAQETQYFGPGTRLLVL.

V gene TRBV4-1 combines with J gene TRBJ2-7, with 12 nucleotides matching TRBD2. The CDR3 contains 19 residues. Germline CDR1 and CDR2: MGHRA and YSYEKL. The junction had 16 bases not matched to a gene; V was cut back by 0 bases and J by 7 bases. This CDR3 reads CASSQERLAGGPILGEQYF. The DNA of the CDR3 is TGCGCCAGCAGCCAAGAACGGCTAGCGGGAGGGCCAATCTTAGGGGAGCAGTACTTC.